This is a list of T cell receptor beta chains from one sample in a study of graft-versus-host responses after intestinal transplantation. Clones were read by immunoSEQ multiplex PCR, and TCRdb kept only the in-frame ones, dropping some. The table has just over 15,000 clones, 33% seen once. This specimen was alloreactive CD4+ T cells from a mixed lymphocyte reaction culture, taken before intestinal transplant. The receptors come from a human patient who received an intestinal transplant. Both conserved end residues are part of each CDR3. Fields, in order: D gene, J gene, V gene, clone size, CDR3 DNA, CDR3 protein. D genes are given only for firm matches. The size of a clone is reported for some rows only, either as once, few or many, or as a class for expanded clones.

>TRBD2|TRBJ2-1|TRBV4-2|-
TGTGCCAGCAGCCAGGCTGCGGGACTAGCGGGGTTCGATGAGCAGTTCTTC
CASSQAAGLAGFDEQFF
>-|TRBJ1-3|TRBV11-2|few
TGTGCCAGCAGCCCTCCCCACGGCTCTGGAAACACCATATATTTT
CASSPPHGSGNTIYF
>TRBD1|TRBJ2-6|TRBV5-1|few
TGCGCCAGCGGGACAGGGCCTTCTGGGGCCAACGTCCTGACTTTC
CASGTGPSGANVLTF
>-|TRBJ1-2|TRBV6-1|-
TGTGCCAGCAGTGAATCCCGGGCCCTACGAGGTGGCTACACCTTC
CASSESRALRGGYTF
>-|TRBJ2-5|TRBV27|-
TGTGCCAGCAGTTTATCGCTTGGAGTATCGGCCCAGTACTTC
CASSLSLGVSAQYF
>-|TRBJ1-4|TRBV27|-
TGTGCCAGCAGTTTGACGGCTAATGAAAAACTGTTTTTT
CASSLTANEKLFF
>-|TRBJ2-1|TRBV27|-
TGTGCCAGCAGTTTATTTTATAAGTCCCAGGGAACCTACAATGAGCAGTTCTTC
CASSLFYKSQGTYNEQFF
>-|TRBJ1-2|TRBV16|once
TGTGCCAGCAGCTTTGACTGGGTCGTTAGAAAGATCTATGGCTACACCTTC
CASSFDWVVRKIYGYTF
>-|TRBJ1-3|TRBV9|medium-sized
TGTGCCAGCAGCCCACTTTCTGGAAACACCATATATTTT
CASSPLSGNTIYF
>TRBD1|TRBJ1-6|TRBV10-3|few
TGTGCCATCAGCCAACCGGGACAGGGGAATTCACCCCTCCACTTT
CAISQPGQGNSPLHF
>-|TRBJ1-5|TRBV6-6|-
TGTGCCAGCAGCCGCAGGGACCCGAATCAGCCCCAGCATTTT
CASSRRDPNQPQHF
>-|TRBJ1-5|TRBV21-1|medium-sized
TGTGCCAGCAGCAAAGCGCATCCCAGAAATCTAACCCAGCATTTT
CASSKAHPRNLTQHF
>-|TRBJ2-7|TRBV6-6|-
TGTGCCAGCAGGATCATCGGGGCGGAGGAGCAGTACTTC
CASRIIGAEEQYF
>-|TRBJ2-3|TRBV5-6|few
TGTGCCAGCAGCTTACCCCGGCTCGGGGGGCGGGAAGATACGCAGTATTTT
CASSLPRLGGREDTQYF
>-|TRBJ1-4|TRBV15|-
TGTGCCACCAGCAGAGTGAGCGCAACTAATGAAAAACTGTTTTTT
CATSRVSATNEKLFF
>TRBD1|TRBJ2-7|TRBV2|-
TGTGCCAGCAGTGAGCAGGGGGCGCGGTCCTACGAGCAGTACTTC
CASSEQGARSYEQYF
>-|TRBJ1-2|TRBV6-5|-
TGTGCCAGCAGTTATTTTCGTGGGAGCTATGGCTACACCTTC
CASSYFRGSYGYTF
>-|TRBJ2-3|TRBV4-1|-
TGCGCCAGCAGCCGAGGCTCAGGGCCCGCCCGGACAGATACGCAGTATTTT
CASSRGSGPARTDTQYF
>TRBD1|TRBJ2-7|TRBV18|-
TGTGCCAGCTCACTGACAGGGTTGGGCGAGCAGTACTTC
CASSLTGLGEQYF
>-|TRBJ1-2|TRBV25-1|-
TGTGCCAGCAGTGATTTTGGGGACCCTGGCTACACCTTC
CASSDFGDPGYTF
>-|TRBJ2-5|TRBV7-2|-
TGTGCCAGCAGCTTACAGGGAGAGACCCAGTACTTC
CASSLQGETQYF
>TRBD1|TRBJ2-2|TRBV28|-
TGTGCCAGCAGTCGGCCGGGGACAGGGTACACCGGGGAGCTGTTTTTT
CASSRPGTGYTGELFF
>-|TRBJ2-1|TRBV15|-
TGTGCCACCAGCAGAGGCTATTCCTACAATGAGCAGTTCTTC
CATSRGYSYNEQFF
>-|TRBJ1-1|TRBV28|-
TGTGCCAGCAGTTTATGGGGGCAGGGGCCCTTGAACACTGAAGCTTTCTTT
CASSLWGQGPLNTEAFF
>-|TRBJ2-5|TRBV5-1|-
TGCGCCAGCAGCGTCCTACTAGGTTCAGAGACCCAGTACTTC
CASSVLLGSETQYF
>-|TRBJ2-3|TRBV5-1|once
TGCGCCAGCAGCTTGGCCAGGTCAGTTACAGATACGCAGTATTTT
CASSLARSVTDTQYF
>TRBD2|TRBJ2-1|TRBV6-5|few
TGTGCCTTAGCGGGGGGGGCCTACAATGAGCAGTTCTTC
CALAGGAYNEQFF
>-|TRBJ2-1|TRBV6-6|-
TGTGCCAGCAGTTCCGGTTACAATGAGCAGTTCTTC
CASSSGYNEQFF
>-|TRBJ2-1|TRBV5-1|few
TGCGCCAGCAGCTTACAGGGCGACTACAATGAGCAGTTCTTC
CASSLQGDYNEQFF
>-|TRBJ1-1|TRBV2|-
TGTGCCACCAGGCCCGCCCTGGAAGCTTTCTTT
CATRPALEAFF
>TRBD1|TRBJ1-5|TRBV7-9|-
TGTGCCAGCAGCCCTGGACAGGGACAGCCCCAGCATTTT
CASSPGQGQPQHF
>TRBD2|TRBJ2-3|TRBV7-3|few
TGTGCCAGCAGCTTACATAGCGGGGATACGCAGTATTTT
CASSLHSGDTQYF
>TRBD2|TRBJ2-5|TRBV2|-
TGTGCCAGCATCTATCCGGCTAGCGGCCAAGAGACCCAGTACTTC
CASIYPASGQETQYF
>TRBD2|TRBJ2-7|TRBV29-1|few
TGCAGGCCACTCCCCTACACCAGATCTAGCGGGGGGTCCTACGAGCAGTACTTC
CRPLPYTRSSGGSYEQYF
>-|TRBJ1-5|TRBV18|-
TGTGCCAGCTCACCTTACGGAGGGTGGTGGGGTCAGCCCCAGCATTTT
CASSPYGGWWGQPQHF
>TRBD1|TRBJ2-5|TRBV9|-
TGTGCCAGCAGCGTAGGGGACAGGATCGGAGAGACCCAGTACTTC
CASSVGDRIGETQYF
>-|TRBJ1-3|TRBV7-2|few
TGTGCCAGCAGCGCCAGGAGCTCTGGAAACACCATATATTTT
CASSARSSGNTIYF
>TRBD2|TRBJ2-2|TRBV18|-
TGTGCCAGCTCACGGGCTAGCGGGATCGCGAACACCGGGGAGCTGTTTTTT
CASSRASGIANTGELFF
>-|TRBJ1-3|TRBV9|few
TGTGCCAGCAGCGTAGAATCTGGGCAAATCGGAAACACCATATATTTT
CASSVESGQIGNTIYF
>TRBD1|TRBJ1-1|TRBV18|-
TGTGCCAGCTCGTCCCAGGGGGGGGATTATACTGAAGCTTTCTTT
CASSSQGGDYTEAFF
>-|TRBJ1-1|TRBV5-5|few
TGTGCCAGCAGCTTGACAGGGAACACTGAAGCTTTCTTT
CASSLTGNTEAFF